The rows below give T cell receptor beta chains drawn from one sample of a study of blood T cell repertoires in COVID-19. The table came from immunoSEQ multiplex PCR; TCRdb's copy has only in-frame clones and leaves some out. The sample has some 150,000 clones; roughly 84% are singletons. The sequenced sample was peripheral blood. The receptors here all came from a woman between 65 and 79 years old with COVID-19, enrolled during active disease. The CDR3 runs from the conserved cysteine through the conserved F or W. The D gene is left open where the match is weak. Size is stated for part of the rows, as once, few or many counts, or as a class when the clone is expanded.

v_gene	abundance	d_gene	j_gene	CDR3aa	CDR3nt
TRBV4-1	NA	NA	TRBJ1-5	CASSQDSGESSNQPQHF	TGCGCCAGCAGCCAAGATTCAGGGGAGTCGAGCAATCAGCCCCAGCATTTT
TRBV27	NA	NA	TRBJ2-7	CASSLSGGTYEQYF	TGTGCCAGCAGTTTATCCGGGGGAACCTACGAGCAGTACTTC
TRBV5-4	NA	NA	TRBJ1-1	CASSLEGGTEAFF	TGTGCCAGCAGTTTGGAAGGGGGCACTGAAGCTTTCTTT
TRBV27	NA	TRBD2	TRBJ2-7	CASNPSGRGSSYEQYF	TGTGCCAGCAATCCCAGCGGCCGCGGGAGCTCCTACGAGCAGTACTTC
TRBV7-2	once	NA	TRBJ2-7	CASSLGQGLTYEQYF	TGTGCCAGCAGCTTAGGGCAGGGCTTAACCTACGAGCAGTACTTC
TRBV19	NA	NA	TRBJ2-2	CASSIRTGGDTGELFF	TGTGCCAGTAGTATACGCACAGGGGGGGACACCGGGGAGCTGTTTTTT
TRBV5-1	NA	TRBD2	TRBJ2-3	CASSLSGNTQYF	TGCGCCAGCAGCTTAAGCGGGAATACGCAGTATTTT
TRBV2	NA	NA	TRBJ2-7	CASSQNRDEQYF	TGTGCCAGCAGTCAAAACAGGGATGAGCAGTACTTC
TRBV7-2	NA	TRBD2	TRBJ2-1	CASSWGGLAGDEQFF	TGTGCCAGCAGCTGGGGGGGACTAGCGGGAGATGAGCAGTTCTTC
TRBV6-2/TRBV6-3	once	NA	TRBJ1-1	CASSQYTEAFF	TGTGCCAGCAGCCAATACACAGAAGCTTTCTTT
TRBV27	NA	NA	TRBJ2-5	CASSLSWGVGTQYF	TGTGCCAGCAGTTTGTCCTGGGGGGTCGGGACCCAGTACTTC
TRBV29-1	NA	TRBD1	TRBJ1-4	CSVEALGDSNEKLFF	TGCAGCGTTGAAGCTCTTGGGGACAGCAATGAAAAACTGTTTTTT
TRBV27	NA	TRBD1	TRBJ1-4	CASRGYGTGTEKLFF	TGTGCCAGCAGGGGCTACGGGACAGGGACTGAAAAACTGTTTTTT
TRBV6-5	NA	TRBD1	TRBJ1-2	CASSYSGQGNYGYTF	TGTGCCAGCAGTTACTCCGGACAGGGAAACTATGGCTACACCTTC
TRBV19	NA	NA	TRBJ2-1	CASRRDNEQFF	TGTGCCAGTAGGCGCGACAATGAGCAGTTCTTC
TRBV30	NA	NA	TRBJ2-6	CAWGRTSGANVLTF	TGTGCCTGGGGACGGACATCTGGGGCCAACGTCCTGACTTTC
TRBV19	once	TRBD1	TRBJ2-2	CASSTSDRGRSTGELFF	TGTGCCAGTAGTACCTCAGACAGGGGGCGAAGCACCGGGGAGCTGTTTTTT
TRBV6-5	NA	NA	TRBJ1-2	CASSSIGEPGYTF	TGTGCCAGCAGTTCCATCGGGGAGCCGGGCTACACCTTC
TRBV19	NA	NA	TRBJ2-3	CASSLNLRPPGEDTQYF	TGTGCCAGTAGTCTTAACCTCCGACCCCCGGGGGAAGATACGCAGTATTTT
TRBV19	NA	TRBD2	TRBJ2-5	CASKDPGRAETQYF	TGTGCCAGTAAGGATCCAGGGAGGGCAGAGACCCAGTACTTC
TRBV2	NA	TRBD1	TRBJ1-4	CASSGQGVSNEKLFF	TGTGCCAGCAGTGGGCAGGGGGTCTCTAATGAAAAACTGTTTTTT
TRBV28	NA	NA	TRBJ1-5	CASSLGQQPQHF	TGTGCCAGCAGTTTAGGTCAGCAGCCCCAGCATTTT
TRBV4-1	NA	TRBD2	TRBJ2-5	CASSQSGGAQETQYF	TGCGCCAGCAGCCAAAGCGGGGGGGCACAAGAGACCCAGTACTTC
TRBV5-4	NA	TRBD1	TRBJ2-5	CASSFSGTGITGETQYF	TGTGCCAGCAGCTTCTCCGGGACAGGGATAACTGGCGAGACCCAGTACTTC
TRBV11-3	NA	NA	TRBJ2-1	CASSLRLGAYNEQFF	TGTGCCAGCAGCTTAAGGTTGGGAGCCTACAATGAGCAGTTCTTC
TRBV28	NA	NA	TRBJ1-1	CASSPQGTFF	TGTGCCAGCAGCCCACAGGGAACTTTCTTT
TRBV7-8	few	TRBD1	TRBJ1-2	CASSLVVTGSGYTF	TGTGCCAGCAGCTTAGTTGTGACAGGGAGTGGCTACACCTTC
TRBV4-1	NA	NA	TRBJ1-1	CASSQKEGARDTEAFF	TGCGCCAGCAGCCAAAAAGAGGGCGCGAGGGACACTGAAGCTTTCTTT
TRBV2	NA	TRBD2	TRBJ2-1	CASRLTSGNRNEQFF	TGTGCCAGCAGGTTGACTAGCGGGAACCGTAATGAGCAGTTCTTC
TRBV2	NA	NA	TRBJ2-3	CASRMEGDTQYF	TGTGCCAGCAGGATGGAGGGGGATACGCAGTATTTT
TRBV12-3/TRBV12-4	NA	NA	TRBJ2-3	CASSFQGTDTQYF	TGTGCCAGCAGTTTCCAGGGGACAGATACGCAGTATTTT
TRBV4-1	NA	TRBD2	TRBJ2-5	CASSMGLRSRETQYF	TGCGCCAGCAGTATGGGACTACGAAGTCGAGAGACCCAGTACTTC
TRBV7-9	few	NA	TRBJ1-6	CASSLGGTGVYNSPLHF	TGTGCCAGCAGCTTAGGGGGGACTGGAGTCTATAATTCACCCCTCCACTTT
TRBV10-3	NA	NA	TRBJ2-5	CAISELQETQYF	TGTGCCATCAGTGAGCTCCAAGAGACCCAGTACTTC
TRBV28	NA	TRBD2	TRBJ2-7	CASSSGRHAYEQYF	TGTGCCAGCAGTTCCGGGAGGCACGCCTACGAGCAGTACTTC
TRBV7-9	once	NA	TRBJ2-2	CASSLAGPNTGELFF	TGTGCCAGCAGCTTAGCGGGCCCGAACACCGGGGAGCTGTTTTTT
TRBV5-1	NA	TRBD1	TRBJ1-1	CASTWDRSYTEAFF	TGCGCCAGCACCTGGGACAGATCCTACACTGAAGCTTTCTTT
TRBV9	NA	NA	TRBJ1-6	CASSASRSSYNSPLHF	TGTGCCAGCAGCGCATCTCGGAGCTCCTATAATTCACCCCTCCACTTT
TRBV9	NA	NA	TRBJ2-5	CASSRGLETQYF	TGTGCCAGCTCCCGGGGACTGGAGACCCAGTACTTC
TRBV28	NA	NA	TRBJ1-1	CASSSHRLNTEAFF	TGTGCCAGCAGTTCACACAGGTTGAACACTGAAGCTTTCTTT
TRBV6-2/TRBV6-3	NA	TRBD2	TRBJ2-7	CASSYDSPSGSMRPREQYF	TGTGCCAGCAGTTACGATAGTCCTAGCGGGAGTATGAGGCCGAGGGAGCAGTACTTC
TRBV28	NA	TRBD1	TRBJ1-2	CASSFPPGTGGGYTF	TGTGCCAGCAGTTTCCCCCCCGGGACAGGAGGTGGCTACACCTTC
TRBV19	NA	TRBD1	TRBJ2-5	CASSGPRTGSETQYF	TGTGCCAGTAGTGGTCCCAGGACAGGCTCGGAGACCCAGTACTTC
TRBV27	once	TRBD2	TRBJ2-5	CASSFTSGSAQYF	TGTGCCAGCAGTTTTACTAGCGGGAGTGCTCAGTACTTC
TRBV29-1	few	TRBD2	TRBJ2-7	CSVEDTSGSYEQYF	TGCAGCGTTGAAGATACTAGCGGCTCCTACGAGCAGTACTTC
TRBV14	NA	NA	TRBJ2-5	CASSLLEYQETQYF	TGTGCCAGCAGTCTATTGGAGTACCAAGAGACCCAGTACTTC
TRBV28	NA	NA	TRBJ1-3	CASSGSSINTIYF	TGTGCCAGCAGCGGGTCCTCAATAAACACCATATATTTT
TRBV9	few	NA	TRBJ2-3	CASSSRVGGGDTQYF	TGTGCCAGCAGCAGCCGCGTAGGAGGAGGAGATACGCAGTATTTT
TRBV28	NA	NA	TRBJ1-2	CASSPARRGRGYTF	TGTGCCAGCAGTCCTGCTCGCAGGGGCCGTGGCTACACCTTC
TRBV4-1	NA	NA	TRBJ2-5	CASSQVSQETQYF	TGCGCCAGCAGCCAGGTTAGCCAAGAGACCCAGTACTTC
TRBV14	NA	TRBD2	TRBJ2-1	CASRLSGGYNEQFF	TGTGCCAGCAGGTTAAGCGGGGGTTACAATGAGCAGTTCTTC
TRBV27	NA	NA	TRBJ1-6	CASSLGRVNSPLHF	TGTGCCAGCAGTTTGGGCAGGGTAAATTCACCCCTCCACTTT
TRBV30	NA	NA	TRBJ2-3	CACRSGTQYF	TGTGCCTGTAGATCAGGTACGCAGTATTTT
TRBV2	NA	TRBD1	TRBJ1-1	CASSRTGGMAEAFF	TGTGCCAGCAGTCGGACAGGGGGCATGGCTGAAGCTTTCTTT
TRBV14	NA	NA	TRBJ1-1	CASSQMRQAYTNTEAFF	TGTGCCAGCAGCCAGATGCGACAGGCTTATACGAACACTGAAGCTTTCTTT
TRBV19	once	NA	TRBJ2-7	CASSIGGGEQYF	TGTGCCAGTAGTATCGGTGGAGGCGAGCAGTACTTC
TRBV28	NA	NA	TRBJ2-3	CASSLPAGDTQYF	TGTGCCAGCAGCCTACCGGCGGGTGATACGCAGTATTTT
TRBV24-1	NA	NA	TRBJ1-1	CATSVFQGITEAFF	TGTGCCACCAGTGTGTTCCAGGGGATAACTGAAGCTTTCTTT
TRBV7-8	NA	TRBD2	TRBJ2-7	CASSEKAGYSYEQYF	TGTGCCAGCAGCGAGAAAGCGGGGTACTCCTACGAGCAGTACTTC